The source of this TCR beta chain is a study of shared T cell receptors in the human thymus. The CDR3 loop spans 11 amino acids. V lost 8 bases, J lost 2 bases, and 7 bases lay in between. Germline V gene lookup returns CDR1 MDHEN and CDR2 SYDVKM. Profiling relied on immunoSEQ multiplex PCR, and the TCRdb table lists in-frame clones only, not all of them. Of almost 550,000 clones listed, approximately 80% are singletons. These same data were also listed under a study on human thymus T cells.

The sequencing input was thymocytes. This sequence joins TRBV28 and TRBJ2-7, with TRBD1 as a possible D gene (6 bases). This receptor was obtained from a boy under two years old with a congenital heart defect. The CDR3 here is CASEGAYEQYF. CDR3 DNA: TGTGCCAGCGAGGGGGCCTACGAGCAGTACTTC.